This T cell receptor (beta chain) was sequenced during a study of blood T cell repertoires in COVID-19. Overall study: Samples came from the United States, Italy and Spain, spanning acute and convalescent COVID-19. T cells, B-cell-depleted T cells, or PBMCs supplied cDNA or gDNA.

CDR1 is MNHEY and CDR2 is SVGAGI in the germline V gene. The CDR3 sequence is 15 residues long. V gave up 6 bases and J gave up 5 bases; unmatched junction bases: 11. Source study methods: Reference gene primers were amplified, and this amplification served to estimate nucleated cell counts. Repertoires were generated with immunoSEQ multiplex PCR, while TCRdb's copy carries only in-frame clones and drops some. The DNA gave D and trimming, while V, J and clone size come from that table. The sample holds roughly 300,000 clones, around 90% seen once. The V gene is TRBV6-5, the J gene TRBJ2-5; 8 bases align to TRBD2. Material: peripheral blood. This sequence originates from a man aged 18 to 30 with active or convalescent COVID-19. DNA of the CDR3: TGTGCCAGCAGATCAAGCGGGGGCGGTGGGGAGACCCAGTACTTC. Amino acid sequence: CASRSSGGGGETQYF.